The clone carrying this T cell receptor (beta chain) occurred a few times. Its antigen is undetermined. V was trimmed by 0 bases and J by 0 bases, leaving 14 bases between them. There are 16 residues in the CDR3. CDR1 GTSNPN and CDR2 SVGIG come from the germline V gene (reference sequence). The data were taken from a study of OX40 agonist ivuxolimab in advanced cancers. Regarding the study as a whole: Expanded peripheral T-cell antigen specificity went undetermined.

Using immunoSEQ multiplex PCR, the repertoire was profiled, and TCRdb retains in-frame clones only, with some absent. The repertoire has fewer than 75,000 clones, 80% of them found once; the top ten carry 8.2%. Systemic immunosuppression or a history of autoimmune disease excluded patients. The sequence was collected from an adult with an advanced solid tumor such as melanoma, head and neck, liver or kidney cancer. The gene calls are TRBV30 and TRBJ1-1, with unresolved D. The sequencing used CD4+ or CD8+ T cells sorted from blood, collected in a trial of the OX40 agonist ivuxolimab. For the CDR3, the DNA is TGTGCCTGGAGTGTGGGCGGACTGCCCATGAACACTGAAGCTTTCTTT. Encoded protein: CAWSVGGLPMNTEAFF.